The following is a T cell receptor beta chain sequence with its context. Its antigen remains unidentified. No base quality values were provided; no much bigger clone lies one nucleotide off. The sample belongs to a study of OX40 agonist ivuxolimab in advanced cancers. As for the study more broadly: Ivuxolimab, which targeted the costimulatory receptor OX40 (CD134), was an agonistic, fully human IgG2 monoclonal antibody. Intravenous ivuxolimab was administered to patients every 2 weeks at six dose levels: 0.01, 0.1, 0.3, 1.5, 3 and 10 mg/kg. Of the approximately 54 patients in dose escalation, about 20 had hepatocellular carcinoma, around 15 had melanoma, 9 had renal cell carcinoma and 9 had head and neck cancer. The dose-escalation cohort was about 87% male with a mean age of around 64 years, ranging from about 20 to 80. Patients were allowed to have had prior anti-PD-1, anti-PD-L1 or anti-CTLA-4 therapy, and around 40% of the dose-escalation patients had previously received checkpoint inhibitors. Partial responses were achieved by three dose-escalation patients, of whom one had hepatocellular carcinoma and two had cutaneous melanoma. The point of sequencing TCRbeta in the periphery was to test whether ivuxolimab changed TCR sequence diversity and drove clonal T-cell expansion. The paper reports the monotherapy dose-escalation portion (N of about 54 patients) of the phase I ivuxolimab trial. Paper-wide results and their limitations: Low levels of normalized T-cell clonal expansion were also shown by some nonresponding patients. Partial responders in the 0.1-3.0 mg/kg groups had among the lowest normalized peripheral clonal expansion, especially among CD8+ T cells. Antigen specificity was not determined for the clonally expanded peripheral T cells. At doses from 0.1 to 3.0 mg/kg, clonal expansion was seen in both CD4+ and CD8+ blood T cells between baseline and week 6. After ivuxolimab, CD8+ T cells had more expanded clones than CD4+ T cells on average.

For sequencing of the TCRbeta CDR3 region, genomic DNA was extracted from the sorted cells. The immunoSEQ Assay was used to sequence the TCRbeta CDR3 regions. Drawn from immuneACCESS, this table holds only the in-frame rearrangements with V and J called that TCRdb kept. Clones are partly lost; checked studies trace under half to an unresolved V gene and leave the rest unexplained. The sample table shows tens of thousands of clones, and approximately 79% are seen once. Around 2.3% of the sample goes to the ten largest clones. V sheds 1 base and J sheds 4 bases, leaving 7 bases between their ends. The CDR3 spans 13 residues, from the cysteine through the phenylalanine. Here the CDR3 DNA is all that survives: 39 bases in frame from base 1. Sequences KGHSH (CDR1) and LQKENI (CDR2) are obtained from the germline V gene. The trial excluded patients who had a history of autoimmune disease or were on systemic immunosuppression. Peripheral blood for TCR sequencing was drawn from every dose cohort at baseline, at cycle 4 day 1 and at cycle 7 day 1. The samples were drawn from a first-in-human, open-label, multicenter phase I dose-escalation trial of ivuxolimab. The trial enrolled adults with locally advanced or metastatic head and neck squamous cell, hepatocellular, melanoma or renal cell carcinoma. Before TCR sequencing, CD4+ T cells and CD8+ T cells from peripheral blood were sorted into separate populations.

This specimen was CD4+ or CD8+ T cells sorted from blood, taken in a trial of the OX40 agonist ivuxolimab. This sequence was found in an adult with an advanced solid tumor such as melanoma, head and neck, liver or kidney cancer. Here the chain combines TRBV18 and TRBJ1-2, with a tentative D gene TRBD1 over 6 matching bases. In nucleotide form, the sequence is TGTGCCAGCTCACCACAGGGGGTCTATGGCTACACCTTC. This translates into CASSPQGVYGYTF.